The 22 T cell receptor beta chains listed next were all sequenced from one sample in a study of T-cell reconstitution after alpha-beta-depleted transplantation in children. Researchers prepared the TCRbeta library using unique molecular identifiers, the study reports. Each CDR3 protein is one row after TCRdb ran MiXCR on the PCR reads. The data show hundreds of thousands of distinct CDR3 sequences, approximately 9.5% seen once. The sample was PBMCs from the stem cell graft donor, taken from the stem cell graft. These receptors were taken from a human donor who donated a stem cell graft to a child with acute lymphoblastic leukemia.

In this sample, this clonotype turned up many times. V usage is TRBV29-1 and J usage is TRBJ2-2, with D perhaps matching TRBD1 (5 bases). Germline V CDR1 and CDR2: SQVTM, ANQGSEA. The CDR3 extends over 12 amino acids. Trimming pared 6 bases from V and 3 bases from J, leaving 8 bases between. The CDR3 DNA reads as TGCAGCGTACAGGAATACACCGGGGAGCTGTTTTTT. Translated, it gives CSVQEYTGELFF.

The chain is built from TRBV5-1 and TRBJ2-1, with D perhaps matching TRBD2 (6 bases). CDR3 length equals 12 residues. Germline V gene sequence: CDR1 SGHRS, CDR2 YFSETQ. Between the trimmed V and J ends, which lost 2 bases and 12 bases, there was a span of 12 bases. The CDR3 DNA sequence: TGCGCCAGCAGCTTTTCTGCGGAGGGGCAGTTCTTC. Amino acid sequence: CASSFSAEGQFF. The complete variable domain, with remaining parts taken from reference TRBV5-1 and TRBJ2-1, reads KAGVTQTPRYLIKTRGQQVTLSCSPISGHRSVSWYQQTPGQGLQFLFEYFSETQRNKGNFPGRFSGRQFSNSRSEMNVSTLELGDSALYLCASSFSAEGQFFGPGTRLTVL.

This CDR3 reads CATSRGGTGPNQPQHF. CDR3 DNA sequence: TGTGCCACCAGCAGAGGAGGGACAGGGCCAAATCAGCCCCAGCATTTT. The J gene is TRBJ1-5, the V gene TRBV15; 9 bases fit TRBD1. This CDR3 comprises 16 residues. Germline loops: CDR1 LNHNV, CDR2 YYDKDF (reference sequence). V shed 1 base, J shed 4 bases, and the junction held 5 bases outside the gene matches.

The rearrangement uses TRBV12-3 or TRBV12-4 and TRBJ2-7; a weak D match, TRBD2 (6 bases). The V end lost 1 base, the J end lost 11 bases, and 9 bases lay between the germline ends. The CDR3 consists of 11 residues. The CDR3 region is CASSLGRGEYF. In DNA, the CDR3 is TGTGCCAGCAGTTTAGGGCGCGGGGAGTACTTC.

The chain joins TRBV10-3 to TRBJ2-1; TRBD1 matches 10 bases. V was clipped by 0 bases and J by 7 bases; unmatched bases: 9. The V gene's germline CDR1 is ENHRY and CDR2 SYGVKD. The CDR3 spans 17 residues. Here the CDR3 DNA reads TGTGCCATCAGTGAGTCAGGACAGGGGGGTAGGGGGAATGAGCAGTTCTTC. This translates into CAISESGQGGRGNEQFF.

This clonotype was seen at least ten times. This rearrangement joins TRBV10-3 to TRBJ1-2; TRBD1 matches at 7 bases. J lost 2 bases, V lost 0 bases, and 0 bases had no gene match. The CDR3 has 14 residues. Germline CDR1 reads ENHRY; CDR2 reads SYGVKD. CDR3 amino acids: CAISESGGNYGYTF. The DNA of the CDR3 is TGTGCCATCAGTGAGTCAGGGGGCAACTATGGCTACACCTTC.

In its sample, this clonotype was seen many times. This rearrangement joins TRBV20-1 to TRBJ2-1, with D unresolved. V was trimmed by 0 bases and J by 4 bases, leaving 13 bases between them. The CDR3 length is 15 residues. Germline lookup yields CDR1 DFQATT and CDR2 SNEGSKA (reference sequence). The CDR3 protein is CSARDITNGYNEQFF. Written as DNA, the CDR3 is TGCAGTGCTAGAGATATAACTAACGGTTACAATGAGCAGTTCTTC.

This clonotype has a count of ten or more. The CDR3 DNA sequence: TGCGCCAGCAGCCAAGAGGCGAGCGGGGGCCCCCTTGGGGAGCAGTTCTTC. This gives the protein CASSQEASGGPLGEQFF. This chain uses TRBV4-3 with TRBJ2-1, with 8 bases fitting TRBD2. With 0 bases clipped from V and 10 bases from J, the junction kept 14 bases outside the gene matches. There are 17 residues in the CDR3. The germline V gene encodes CDR1 LGHNA and CDR2 YSLEER.

This clonotype was observed at least ten times. J is TRBJ1-5 and V is TRBV11-2; D ambiguous. Between the trimmed V and J ends, which lost 0 bases and 0 bases, there was a span of 6 bases. Per germline, CDR1 SGHAT and CDR2 FQNNGV. This CDR3 has 15 amino acids. The chain's CDR3 is CASSLDPGSNQPQHF. In DNA form, the CDR3 reads TGTGCCAGCAGCTTAGATCCGGGTAGCAATCAGCCCCAGCATTTT.

In this sample, this clonotype turned up a few times. The chain combines TRBV20-1 with TRBJ1-2; maybe TRBD1 (5 bases). This CDR3 contains 14 residues. V was cut by 5 bases and J by 2 bases, with 15 bases left in between. Germline V gene data show CDR1 as DFQATT and CDR2 as SNEGSKA (reference sequence). CDR3: CSAPQTGANYGYTF. CDR3 DNA sequence: TGCAGTGCTCCCCAAACCGGGGCCAACTATGGCTACACCTTC.

This clonotype has a count of ten or more. This chain links TRBV29-1 with TRBJ1-1; no definite D call. CDR1 SQVTM and CDR2 ANQGSEA come from the germline V gene. Trimming removed 7 bases from V and 4 bases from J, with 16 bases in between. The CDR3 is 13 residues long. The CDR3 nucleotides are TGCAGCGCTGTTAGTAGGCCCGGCACTGAAGCTTTCTTT. It yields the protein CSAVSRPGTEAFF.

This clonotype showed up just a few times. The rearrangement joins TRBV7-8 to TRBJ2-2, with 8 bases that match TRBD2. The CDR3 contains 15 residues. CDR1 and CDR2 (germline): SGHVS, FQNEAQ. This CDR3 is CATPGGAGDGGELFF. The CDR3 nucleotides are TGTGCTACACCCGGGGGGGCGGGGGATGGCGGGGAGCTGTTTTTT.

The chain has TRBV5-1 and TRBJ1-2; D might be TRBD1 (5 bases). Trimming took 0 bases from V and 8 from J, leaving 11 bases between them. Germline values: CDR1 SGHRS, CDR2 YFSETQ. The CDR3 has 13 amino acids. This CDR3 reads CASSLERGTGYTF. DNA for the CDR3: TGCGCCAGCAGCTTGGAGAGGGGCACAGGCTACACCTTC. The entire variable domain, with the rest obtained from reference TRBV5-1 and TRBJ1-2, is as follows: KAGVTQTPRYLIKTRGQQVTLSCSPISGHRSVSWYQQTPGQGLQFLFEYFSETQRNKGNFPGRFSGRQFSNSRSEMNVSTLELGDSALYLCASSLERGTGYTFGSGTRLTVV.

The sample holds a few counts of this clonotype. This rearrangement joins TRBV6-1 to TRBJ2-2; D possibly corresponds to TRBD2 (5 bases). The V end lost 4 bases, the J end lost 7 bases, and 19 bases lay between the germline ends. The CDR3 totals 16 residues. Germline loops: CDR1 MNHNS, CDR2 SASEGT. CDR3 region: CASSVPFERAGGELFF. In DNA, the CDR3 is TGTGCCAGCAGTGTCCCCTTTGAGAGGGCAGGCGGGGAGCTGTTTTTT.

V gene TRBV12-3 or TRBV12-4 combines with J gene TRBJ2-6; 7 bases align to TRBD2. The V segment lost 6 bases and the J segment 4 bases; nucleotides outside the gene matches: 6. The length of the CDR3 is 15 residues. CDR3 coding DNA: TGTGCCAGCAGCCCCGGGGGGTTCGGGGCCAACGTCCTGACTTTC. This codes for CASSPGGFGANVLTF.

Worth noting for this clonotype: One base away lies a much larger clone, so this may be a sequencing read error. This chain connects TRBV20-1 to TRBJ2-5, with TRBD2 matching over 10 bases. The germline gives CDR1 DFQATT, CDR2 SNEGSKA (reference sequence). This CDR3 spans 15 amino acids. In DNA, the CDR3 is TGCTGTGCTAGAGCGGTAGCGGGGGGCAAAGAGACCCAGTACTTC. It translates to CCARAVAGGKETQYF.

The chain is built from TRBV3-1 and TRBJ1-2, with D unresolved. CDR1 is LGHDT, CDR2 YNNKEL, per germline (reference sequence). The V end was cut by 1 base, the J end by 0 bases, with 6 bases between. The CDR3 is made up of 14 amino acids. The CDR3 here is CASSQGNANYGYTF. The DNA for the CDR3 is TGTGCCAGCAGCCAAGGAAACGCTAACTATGGCTACACCTTC.

CDR3: CASSEARATNSPLHF. CDR3 bases: TGTGCCAGCAGTGAAGCTAGGGCAACCAATTCACCCCTCCACTTT. The chain has TRBV2 and TRBJ1-6; no clear D. V shed 0 bases and J shed 7 bases, with 10 bases lying between them. This CDR3 spans 15 amino acids. Per germline, CDR1 SNHLY and CDR2 FYNNEI.

This clonotype was seen only a few times. The genes are TRBV5-5 and TRBJ2-2; D is perhaps TRBD2 (6 bases). Germline V gene data show CDR1 as SGHKS and CDR2 as YYEKEE (reference sequence). CDR3 size: 13 residues. V was cut by 1 base and J by 6 bases, with 7 bases left in between. CDR3 in amino acids: CASSLPGAGELFF. The CDR3, as DNA: TGTGCCAGCAGCTTGCCGGGGGCCGGGGAGCTGTTTTTT.

The chain is built from TRBV20-1 and TRBJ1-6, with no clear D. The V gene's germline CDR1 is DFQATT and CDR2 SNEGSKA (reference sequence). The V gene lost 1 base and the J gene lost 7 bases, with 14 bases spanning the gap. The CDR3 sequence is 15 residues long. The CDR3 bases are TGCAGTGCTAGAGTGTCCCAGGCTAAGAATTCACCCCTCCACTTT. As protein: CSARVSQAKNSPLHF.

This clonotype was seen repeatedly, ten times or more. V gene TRBV5-1 combines with J gene TRBJ2-3, with TRBD2 matching over 7 bases. The CDR3 runs 15 residues. CDR1 and CDR2 (germline): SGHRS, YFSETQ. The ends lost 2 bases at V and 4 bases at J; junction bases unmatched: 7. DNA of the CDR3: TGCGCCAGCAGCTTAACGGGGGGAAGTGCAGATACGCAGTATTTT. Its translation is CASSLTGGSADTQYF.

In this sample, this clonotype turned up a few times. This chain joins TRBV6-5 and TRBJ1-4; 10 positions agree with TRBD1. The CDR3 spans 19 residues. Per the germline V gene, CDR1 is MNHEY and CDR2 is SVGAGI. After removal of 1 base from V and 0 bases from J, the junction contained 8 bases not matched to a gene. The CDR3 spells CASSYFFPGQGPTNEKLFF. CDR3 bases: TGTGCCAGCAGTTACTTTTTTCCGGGACAGGGGCCAACTAATGAAAAACTGTTTTTT.